Included here is one TCR beta chain sequence, with context. Produced via immunoSEQ multiplex PCR; TCRdb's table is partial and in-frame only. Here the sample spans roughly 69,000 clones, 92% being singletons. This sample is drawn from a study of T cell changes during pregnancy in multiple sclerosis. CDR1 is SNHLY, CDR2 FYNNEI, per germline. The CDR3 spans 16 residues. V trimming: 6 bases; J trimming: 0 bases; junction bases outside the gene matches: 5. This chain links TRBV2 with TRBJ2-1, with 10 bases matching TRBD2. Sequences were derived from peripheral blood, sampled after pregnancy. The clonotype was recovered from a female donor with multiple sclerosis, enrolled in a pregnancy study. CDR3 protein: CASRVAGGYSYNEQFF. Here the CDR3 DNA reads TGTGCCAGCAGGGTAGCGGGGGGTTACTCCTACAATGAGCAGTTCTTC.